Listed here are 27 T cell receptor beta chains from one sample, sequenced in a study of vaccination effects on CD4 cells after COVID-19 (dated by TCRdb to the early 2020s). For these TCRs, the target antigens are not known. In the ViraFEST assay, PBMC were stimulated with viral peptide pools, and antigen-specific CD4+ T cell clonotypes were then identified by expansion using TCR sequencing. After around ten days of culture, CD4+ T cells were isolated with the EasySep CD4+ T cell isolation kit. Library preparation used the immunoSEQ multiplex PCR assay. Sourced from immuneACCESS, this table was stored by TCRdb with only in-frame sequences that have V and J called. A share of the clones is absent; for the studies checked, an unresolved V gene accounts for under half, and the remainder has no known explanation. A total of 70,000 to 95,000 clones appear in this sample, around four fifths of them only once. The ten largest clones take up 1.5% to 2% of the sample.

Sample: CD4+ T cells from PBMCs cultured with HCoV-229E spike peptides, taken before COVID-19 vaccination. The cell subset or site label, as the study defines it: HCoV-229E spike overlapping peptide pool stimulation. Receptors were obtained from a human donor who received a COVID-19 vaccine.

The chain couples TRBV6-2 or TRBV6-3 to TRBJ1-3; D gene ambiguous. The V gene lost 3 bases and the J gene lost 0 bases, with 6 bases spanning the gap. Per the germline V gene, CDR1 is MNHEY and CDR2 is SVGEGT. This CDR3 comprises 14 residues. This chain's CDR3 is CASSYMRSGNTIYF. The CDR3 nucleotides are TGTGCCAGCAGTTATATGCGCTCTGGAAACACCATATATTTT.

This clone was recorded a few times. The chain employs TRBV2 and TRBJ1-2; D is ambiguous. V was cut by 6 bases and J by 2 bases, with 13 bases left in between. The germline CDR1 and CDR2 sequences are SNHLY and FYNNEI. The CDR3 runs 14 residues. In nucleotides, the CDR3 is TGTGCCAGCAGCGTTACGCCGGACAACTATGGCTACACCTTC. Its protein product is CASSVTPDNYGYTF. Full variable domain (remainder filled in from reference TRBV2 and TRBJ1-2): EPEVTQTPSHQVTQMGQEVILRCVPISNHLYFYWYRQILGQKVEFLVSFYNNEISEKSEIFDDQFSVERPDGSNFTLKIRSTKLEDSAMYFCASSVTPDNYGYTFGSGTRLTVV.

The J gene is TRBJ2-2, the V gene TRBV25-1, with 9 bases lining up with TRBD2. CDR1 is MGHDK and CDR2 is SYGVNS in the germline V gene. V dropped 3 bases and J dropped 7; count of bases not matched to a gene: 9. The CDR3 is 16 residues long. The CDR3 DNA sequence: TGTGCCAGCAGTGATACGCGGGGGGGCATTCACGGGGAGCTGTTTTTT. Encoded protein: CASSDTRGGIHGELFF.

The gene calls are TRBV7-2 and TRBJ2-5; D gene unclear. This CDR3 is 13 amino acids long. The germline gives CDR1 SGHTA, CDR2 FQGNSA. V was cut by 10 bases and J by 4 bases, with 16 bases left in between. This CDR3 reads CATTTYSTETQYF. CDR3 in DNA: TGTGCCACCACAACGTACAGTACAGAGACCCAGTACTTC.

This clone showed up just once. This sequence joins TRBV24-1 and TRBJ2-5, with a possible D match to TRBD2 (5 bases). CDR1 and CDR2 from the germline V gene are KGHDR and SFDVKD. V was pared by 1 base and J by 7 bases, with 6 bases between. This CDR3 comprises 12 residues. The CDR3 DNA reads TGTGCCACCAGTGATTTTGGAGGGACCCAGTACTTC. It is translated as CATSDFGGTQYF.

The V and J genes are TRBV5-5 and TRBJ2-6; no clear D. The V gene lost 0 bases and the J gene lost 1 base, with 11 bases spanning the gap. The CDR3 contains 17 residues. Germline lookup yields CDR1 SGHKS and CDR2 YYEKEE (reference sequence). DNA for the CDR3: TGTGCCAGCAGCTTGGCCCCAGGAACTTCTGGGGCCAACGTCCTGACTTTC. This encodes CASSLAPGTSGANVLTF.

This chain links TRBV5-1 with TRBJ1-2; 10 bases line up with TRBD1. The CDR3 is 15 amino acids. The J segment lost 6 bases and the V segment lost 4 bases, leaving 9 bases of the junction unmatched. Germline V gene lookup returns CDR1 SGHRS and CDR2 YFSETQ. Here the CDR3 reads CASSRTGTGVDGYTF. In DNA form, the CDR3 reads TGCGCCAGCAGCCGAACCGGGACAGGGGTGGATGGCTACACCTTC.

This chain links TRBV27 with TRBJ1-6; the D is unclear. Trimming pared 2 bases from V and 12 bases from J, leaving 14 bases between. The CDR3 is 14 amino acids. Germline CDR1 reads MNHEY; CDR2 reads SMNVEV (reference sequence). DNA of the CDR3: TGTGCCAGCAGTTTACCGGGTCCGTTGGGACCCCTCCACTTT. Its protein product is CASSLPGPLGPLHF.

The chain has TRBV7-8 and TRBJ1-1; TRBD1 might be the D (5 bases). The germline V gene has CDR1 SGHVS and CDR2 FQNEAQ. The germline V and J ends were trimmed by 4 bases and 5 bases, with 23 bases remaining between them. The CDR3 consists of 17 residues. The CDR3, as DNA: TGTGCCAGCAGCTCCCCCATGGGGGTAATGTTCCGGACTGAAGCTTTCTTT. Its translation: CASSSPMGVMFRTEAFF.

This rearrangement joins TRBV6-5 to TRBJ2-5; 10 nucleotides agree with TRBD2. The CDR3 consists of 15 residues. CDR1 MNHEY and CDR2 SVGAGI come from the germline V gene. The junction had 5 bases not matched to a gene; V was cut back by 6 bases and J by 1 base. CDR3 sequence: CASRKRTSGQETQYF. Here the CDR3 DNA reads TGTGCCAGCAGGAAAAGGACTAGCGGCCAAGAGACCCAGTACTTC.

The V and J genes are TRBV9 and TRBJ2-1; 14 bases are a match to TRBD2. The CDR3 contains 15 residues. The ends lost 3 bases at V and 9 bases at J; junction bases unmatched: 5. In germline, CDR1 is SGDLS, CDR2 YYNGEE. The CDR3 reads CASSGGLAGEGEQFF. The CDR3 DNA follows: TGTGCCAGCAGCGGGGGACTAGCGGGGGAGGGTGAGCAGTTCTTC.

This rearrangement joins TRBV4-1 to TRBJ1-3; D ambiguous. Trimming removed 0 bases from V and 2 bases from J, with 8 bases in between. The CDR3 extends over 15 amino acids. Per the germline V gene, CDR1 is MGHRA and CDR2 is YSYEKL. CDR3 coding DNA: TGCGCCAGCAGCCAAGATGAGCCCCCTGGAAACACCATATATTTT. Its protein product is CASSQDEPPGNTIYF.

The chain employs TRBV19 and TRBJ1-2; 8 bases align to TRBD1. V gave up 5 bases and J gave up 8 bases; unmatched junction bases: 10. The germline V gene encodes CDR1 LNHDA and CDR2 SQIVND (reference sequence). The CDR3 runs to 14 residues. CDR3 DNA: TGTGCCAGTAGTCAAGACAGGGGCACTACCGGCTACACCTTC. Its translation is CASSQDRGTTGYTF.

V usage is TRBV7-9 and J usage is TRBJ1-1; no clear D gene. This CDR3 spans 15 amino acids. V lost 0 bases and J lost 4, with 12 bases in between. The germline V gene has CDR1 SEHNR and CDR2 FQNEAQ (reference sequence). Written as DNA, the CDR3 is TGTGCCAGCAGCTTAGCGCTAGGGATCCTCACTGAAGCTTTCTTT. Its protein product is CASSLALGILTEAFF.

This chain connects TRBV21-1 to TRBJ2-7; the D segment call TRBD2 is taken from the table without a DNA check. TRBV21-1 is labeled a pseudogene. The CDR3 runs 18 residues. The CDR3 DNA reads TGTGCCAGCAGCAGCCCCGGGACTAGCGGGGGGGCCTCCTACGAGCAGTACGTC. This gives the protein CASSSPGTSGGASYEQYV.

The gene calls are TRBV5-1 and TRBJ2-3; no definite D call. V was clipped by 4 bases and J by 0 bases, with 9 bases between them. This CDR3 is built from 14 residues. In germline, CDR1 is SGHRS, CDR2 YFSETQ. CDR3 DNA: TGCGCCAGCAGCGTGGCATCTAGCACAGATACGCAGTATTTT. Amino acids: CASSVASSTDTQYF.

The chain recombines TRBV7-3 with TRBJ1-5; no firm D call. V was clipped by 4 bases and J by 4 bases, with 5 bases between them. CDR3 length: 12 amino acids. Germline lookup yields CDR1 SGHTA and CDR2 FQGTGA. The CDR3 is CASSSRNQPQHF. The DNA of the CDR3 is TGTGCCAGCAGCTCTCGAAATCAGCCCCAGCATTTT.

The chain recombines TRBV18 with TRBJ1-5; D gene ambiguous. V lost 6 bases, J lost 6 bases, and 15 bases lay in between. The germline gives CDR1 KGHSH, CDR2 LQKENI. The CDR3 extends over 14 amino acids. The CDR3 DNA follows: TGTGCCAGCTCTCCTGCGGTGGGGTTTCAGCCCCAGCATTTT. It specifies CASSPAVGFQPQHF.

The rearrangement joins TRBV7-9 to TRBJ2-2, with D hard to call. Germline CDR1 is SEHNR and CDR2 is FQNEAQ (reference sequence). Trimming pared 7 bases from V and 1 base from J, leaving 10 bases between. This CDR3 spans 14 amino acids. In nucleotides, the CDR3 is TGTGCCAGCAACGACCAGGTGAACACCGGGGAGCTGTTTTTT. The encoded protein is CASNDQVNTGELFF.

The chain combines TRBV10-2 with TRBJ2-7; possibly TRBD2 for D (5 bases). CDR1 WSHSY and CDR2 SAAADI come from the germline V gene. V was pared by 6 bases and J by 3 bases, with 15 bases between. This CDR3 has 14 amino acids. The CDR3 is CASSHRTDLYEQYV. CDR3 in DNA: TGCGCCAGCAGCCACCGGACTGACCTCTACGAGCAGTACGTC.

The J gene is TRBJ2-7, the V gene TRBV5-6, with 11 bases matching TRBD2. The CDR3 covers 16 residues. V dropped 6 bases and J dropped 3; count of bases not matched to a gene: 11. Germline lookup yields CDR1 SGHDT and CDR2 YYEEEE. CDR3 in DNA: TGTGCCAGCACCCGGAGGGTAGCGGGGGGGATCTACGAGCAGTACGTC. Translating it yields CASTRRVAGGIYEQYV.

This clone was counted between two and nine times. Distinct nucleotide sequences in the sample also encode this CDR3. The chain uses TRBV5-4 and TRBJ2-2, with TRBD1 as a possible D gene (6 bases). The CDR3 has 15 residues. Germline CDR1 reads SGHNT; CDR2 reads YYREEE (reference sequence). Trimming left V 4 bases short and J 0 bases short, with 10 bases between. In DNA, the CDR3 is TGTGCCAGCAGCAGCCGGACAGCGAACACCGGGGAGCTGTTTTTT. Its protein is CASSSRTANTGELFF.

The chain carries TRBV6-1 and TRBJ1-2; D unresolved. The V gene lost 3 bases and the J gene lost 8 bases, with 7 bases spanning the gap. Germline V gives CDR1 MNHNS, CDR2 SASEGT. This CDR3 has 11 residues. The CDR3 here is CASSDTAGYTF. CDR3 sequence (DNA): TGTGCCAGCAGTGATACAGCCGGCTACACCTTC.

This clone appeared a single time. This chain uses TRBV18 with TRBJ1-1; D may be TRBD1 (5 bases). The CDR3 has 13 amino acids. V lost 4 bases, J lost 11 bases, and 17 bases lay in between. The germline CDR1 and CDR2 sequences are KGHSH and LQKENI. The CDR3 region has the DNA TGTGCCAGCTCACTGGTGGGGCCCTCCGGGGCTTTCTTT. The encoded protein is CASSLVGPSGAFF.

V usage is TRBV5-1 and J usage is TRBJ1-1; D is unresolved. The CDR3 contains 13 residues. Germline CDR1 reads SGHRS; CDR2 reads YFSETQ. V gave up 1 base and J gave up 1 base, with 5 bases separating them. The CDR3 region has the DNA TGCGCCAGCAGCTTGACAGCGAACACTGAAGCTTTCTTT. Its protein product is CASSLTANTEAFF.

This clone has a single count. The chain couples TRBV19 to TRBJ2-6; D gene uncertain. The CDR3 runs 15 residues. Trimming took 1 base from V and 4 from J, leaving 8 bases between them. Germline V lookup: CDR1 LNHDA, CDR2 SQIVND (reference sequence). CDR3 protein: CASSIVEAGANVLTF. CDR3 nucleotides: TGTGCCAGTAGTATAGTAGAGGCGGGGGCCAACGTCCTGACTTTC.

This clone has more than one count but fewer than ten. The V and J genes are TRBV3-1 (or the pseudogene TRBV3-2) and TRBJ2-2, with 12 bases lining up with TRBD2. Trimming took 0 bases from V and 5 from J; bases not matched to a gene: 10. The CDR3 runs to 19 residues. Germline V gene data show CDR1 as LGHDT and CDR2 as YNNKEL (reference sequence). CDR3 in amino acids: CASSQDFRLAGGKTGELFF. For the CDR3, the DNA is TGTGCCAGCAGCCAAGATTTTCGGCTAGCGGGGGGGAAAACCGGGGAGCTGTTTTTT.